Included here is one T cell receptor beta chain sequence, with context. Participants were aged about 18 to 90 years, lived in 20 to 30 US areas, and enrolled virtually. Cohorts were assigned according to the clinical history that participants reported. The germline gives CDR1 LNHDA, CDR2 SQIVND (reference sequence). The CDR3 totals 13 residues. Losses at the gene ends were 5 bases for V and 10 bases for J; bases not matched to a gene: 8. Libraries were prepared by immunoSEQ multiplex PCR; TCRdb keeps only in-frame clonotypes and omits some of them. The table includes about 360,000 clones, approximately 86% detected once. The data are from a study of blood T cell repertoires in COVID-19. Study-wide context: The United States, Italy and Spain provided the acute and convalescent COVID-19 samples. PBMCs, B-cell-depleted T cells, or T cells provided the cDNA or gDNA that made up the material.

Sequenced input: PBMCs or T cells enriched from blood (not recorded which). This TCR was recovered from a middle-aged woman with acute COVID-19. The genes are TRBV19 and TRBJ2-1, with 7 bases matching TRBD2. CDR3 region: CASSPYRGEEQFF. CDR3 sequence (DNA): TGTGCCAGTAGTCCGTACCGGGGGGAGGAGCAGTTCTTC.